These T cell receptor beta chains were read from a single sample in a study of Graves' ophthalmopathy and Graves' hyperthyroidism. TCRdb re-derived calls from the multiplex PCR reads in MiXCR, one entry per CDR3 protein. The sample records 560,000 or so distinct CDR3 sequences, less than 40% being singletons. Specimen: peripheral blood or thyroid tissue (not recorded which). The receptors were sampled from an adult man with Graves' hyperthyroidism. The CDR3 runs from the conserved cysteine through the conserved F or W. Fields, in order: J gene, clone size, V gene, CDR3 protein. Not all rows give a size; the values are once, few, many and, for expanded clones, a class.

TRBJ2-3 | . | TRBV7-2 | CASSLGSRGSRGTDTQYF
TRBJ2-3 | . | TRBV10-3 | CAISGWTSGSTDTQYF
TRBJ2-6 | . | TRBV7-6 | CASSPGLAGAPGANVLTF
TRBJ2-7 | . | TRBV7-6 | CASSLGTGGDYEQYF
TRBJ1-3 | few | TRBV6-1 | CATHDRVKDTIYF
TRBJ2-7 | . | TRBV6-6 | CASSGDTTYEQYF
TRBJ2-7 | few | TRBV25-1 | CASSPPGQGYFYEQYF
TRBJ1-2 | once | TRBV29-1 | CSVERGTGGYTF
TRBJ1-2 | . | TRBV5-1 | CASSLGSDNLRHGYTF
TRBJ1-1 | . | TRBV9 | CASSPHMEENTEAFF
TRBJ2-2 | once | TRBV29-1 | CSVDRQDGNTGELFF
TRBJ2-1 | . | TRBV5-1 | CASSLGSSGNANEQFF
TRBJ1-5 | many | TRBV12-3/TRBV12-4 | CASSPGQGQPQHF
TRBJ2-7 | many | TRBV20-1 | CSPRASGSTEQYF
TRBJ2-1 | . | TRBV7-2 | CASSPGVYSNEQFF
TRBJ1-5 | . | TRBV10-2 | CASSETRGEGQPQHF
TRBJ1-1 | many | TRBV5-1 | CASSLDPSMNTEAFF
TRBJ1-2 | . | TRBV7-9 | CAVPIDRGPDGYTF